This T cell receptor beta chain was observed in a study of blood T cell repertoires in COVID-19 (dated by TCRdb to 2020 to 2022). Background for the entire study: Collaborator samples came from the United States, Italy and Spain and covered acute and convalescent phases of COVID-19. The prospective study material was composed of cDNA or gDNA derived from T cells, B-cell-depleted T cells, or PBMCs. The dataset comprised deeply sampled blood TCRbeta repertoires from subjects exposed to, actively infected with, or recovered from COVID-19. The repertoires were released in a freely available public database meant as a resource for research on the immune response to SARS-CoV-2. The samples were drawn from two sources: the first 160 participants of the ongoing ImmuneRACE study, and 1,000 to 1,500 subjects contributed by 6 global collaborators. Sample metadata almost always included a de-identified subject ID, COVID-19 status, age in years and sex. Where HLA class I and class II types were available, the types were taken from metadata supplied by the sample provider, not from assay-based typing.

The study at large found these results: The amount of clinical and demographic metadata varied by source and participant and was provided uncurated.

About this clone: Which antigen it targets is not known. No qualities accompany the bases; no much larger clone lies one base away.

TCRbeta CDR3 regions were amplified from genomic DNA using the immunoSEQ Assay, a bias-controlled multiplex PCR. Regarding the original processing steps: Within the assay, amplification of reference gene primers was used to estimate how many nucleated cells each sample contained. To quantify the absolute abundance of each unique TCRbeta CDR3 rearrangement, sequence reads were collapsed and filtered. Productive Simpson clonality was computed per sample as the square root of Simpson's diversity index over productive rearrangements. What TCRdb holds here is the immuneACCESS table cut down to in-frame rearrangements. Part of the clones is not present; checked against another copy, under half of the missing clones reflect an unresolved V gene, and the others are unexplained. V and J calls and clone size are copied from that table; D and trimming were computed from the DNA. The sample table contains roughly 100,000 clones; only one count was recorded for 85% of them. Of the sample, around 3.9% falls within the top ten clones.

Each collaborating institution followed its own protocols to collect whole blood in K2EDTA tubes. For TCRbeta analysis, collaborators shipped samples in one of three forms: frozen whole blood, isolated PBMCs, or DNA extracted from either of those sample types. The receptor was isolated from a man in his forties or fifties with acute or convalescent COVID-19. Sequenced material: peripheral blood.

The nucleotide sequence reads as follows: TGTGCCACCAGCCCCACCGGGACAGGGAGTCCCGGGGAGCTGTTTTTT. It translates as CATSPTGTGSPGELFF. The sequence is built from TRBV24-1 and TRBJ2-2, with TRBD1 matching 9 junction bases. From the cysteine through the phenylalanine, the CDR3 covers 16 amino acids. The read is trimmed to its CDR3 DNA, 48 bases read in frame from base 1. CDR1 is given as KGHDR and CDR2 as SFDVKD, both from the germline V gene. The V end gives up 7 bases and the J end 6 bases, leaving 11 bases in the junction not matched to a gene.